This T cell receptor beta chain was obtained from a study of T cell responses to AZD1222 COVID-19 vaccine. Study observations and caveats: Targeting of unmutated variant regions was reportedly seen in nearly half of spike-specific TCRs. Donor demographics were predominantly white British with a female majority; clonal diversity may be underestimated. Among vaccine-associated CD4 TCRs, coverage spanned spike, with dominance at 160-218 and 743-854.

On this clone: Its cognate antigen is unknown.

This CDR3 contains 15 residues. V lost 5 bases, J lost 0 bases, and 7 bases stayed unmatched. Germline V gene sequence: CDR1 SGHAT, CDR2 FQNNGV. The repertoire was sequenced with immunoSEQ multiplex PCR; TCRdb's copy has only in-frame clones and lacks some. The table includes approximately 190,000 clones, approximately 91% detected once. This receptor was identified in an adult in good health. This material consisted of peripheral blood, taken on day 0 of AZD1222 vaccination. V and J are TRBV11-2 and TRBJ2-7; 7 bases are a match to TRBD1. CDR3 protein: CASSIGTEFSYEQYF. As DNA, the CDR3 is TGTGCCAGCAGCATCGGGACAGAGTTCTCCTACGAGCAGTACTTC.